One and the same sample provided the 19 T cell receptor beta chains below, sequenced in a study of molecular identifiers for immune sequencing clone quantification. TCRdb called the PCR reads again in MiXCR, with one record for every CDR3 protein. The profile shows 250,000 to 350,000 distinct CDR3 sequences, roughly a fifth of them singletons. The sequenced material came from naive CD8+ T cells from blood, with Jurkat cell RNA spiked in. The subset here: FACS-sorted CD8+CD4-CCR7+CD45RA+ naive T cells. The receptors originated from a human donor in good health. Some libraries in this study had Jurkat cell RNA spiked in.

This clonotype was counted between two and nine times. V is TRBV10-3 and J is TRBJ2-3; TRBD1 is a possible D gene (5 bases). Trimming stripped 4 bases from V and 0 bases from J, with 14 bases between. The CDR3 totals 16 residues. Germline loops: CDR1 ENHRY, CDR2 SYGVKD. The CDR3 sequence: CAISVRERTSTDTQYF. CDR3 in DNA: TGTGCCATCAGTGTGAGAGAACGGACAAGCACAGATACGCAGTATTTT.

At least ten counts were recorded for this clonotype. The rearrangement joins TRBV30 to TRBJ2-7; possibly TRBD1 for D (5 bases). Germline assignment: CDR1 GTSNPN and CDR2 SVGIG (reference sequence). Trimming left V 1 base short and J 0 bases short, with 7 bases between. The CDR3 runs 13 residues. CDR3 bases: TGTGCCTGGAGTGGCAGGGACTCCTACGAGCAGTACTTC. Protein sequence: CAWSGRDSYEQYF.

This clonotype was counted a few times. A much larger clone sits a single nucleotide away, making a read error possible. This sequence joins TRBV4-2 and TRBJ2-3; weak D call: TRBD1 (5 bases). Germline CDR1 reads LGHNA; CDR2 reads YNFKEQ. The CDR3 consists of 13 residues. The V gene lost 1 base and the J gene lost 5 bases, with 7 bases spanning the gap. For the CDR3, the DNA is TGTGCCAGCAGCCAAGGTCAGGGAGATACGCAGTATTTT. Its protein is CASSQGQGDTQYF.

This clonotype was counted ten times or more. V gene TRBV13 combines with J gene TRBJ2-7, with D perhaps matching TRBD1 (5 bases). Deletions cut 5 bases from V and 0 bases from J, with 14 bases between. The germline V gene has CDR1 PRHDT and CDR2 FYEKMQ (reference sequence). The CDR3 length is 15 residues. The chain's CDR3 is CASSTTVAHSYEQYF. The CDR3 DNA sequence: TGTGCCAGCAGCACGACAGTAGCCCACTCCTACGAGCAGTACTTC.

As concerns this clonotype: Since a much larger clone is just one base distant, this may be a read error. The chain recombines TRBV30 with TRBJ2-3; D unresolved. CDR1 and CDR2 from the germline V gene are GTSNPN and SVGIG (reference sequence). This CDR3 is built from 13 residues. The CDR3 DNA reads TGTGCCAGGAGTGTTATTGTTACAGATACGCAGTATTTT. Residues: CARSVIVTDTQYF.

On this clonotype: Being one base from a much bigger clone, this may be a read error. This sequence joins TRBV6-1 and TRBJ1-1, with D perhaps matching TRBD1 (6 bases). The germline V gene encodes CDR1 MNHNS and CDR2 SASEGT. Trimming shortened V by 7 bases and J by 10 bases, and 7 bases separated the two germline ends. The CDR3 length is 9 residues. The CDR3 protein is CASKGGAFF. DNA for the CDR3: TGTGCCAGCAAGGGGGGAGCTTTCTTT.

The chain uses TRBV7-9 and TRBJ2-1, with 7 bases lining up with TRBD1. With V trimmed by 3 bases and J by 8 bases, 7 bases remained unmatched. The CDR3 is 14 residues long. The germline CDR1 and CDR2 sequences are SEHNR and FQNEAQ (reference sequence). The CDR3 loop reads CASSFMTGSDEQFF. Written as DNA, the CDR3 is TGTGCCAGCAGCTTTATGACAGGGTCGGATGAGCAGTTCTTC.

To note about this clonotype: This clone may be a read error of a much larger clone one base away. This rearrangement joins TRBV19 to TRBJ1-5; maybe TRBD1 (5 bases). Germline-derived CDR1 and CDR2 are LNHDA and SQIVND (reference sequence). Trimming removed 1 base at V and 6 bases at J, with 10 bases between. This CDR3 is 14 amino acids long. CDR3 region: CASSIGAGSQPQHF. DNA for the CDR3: TGTGCCAGTAGTATAGGGGCAGGGAGTCAGCCCCAGCATTTT.

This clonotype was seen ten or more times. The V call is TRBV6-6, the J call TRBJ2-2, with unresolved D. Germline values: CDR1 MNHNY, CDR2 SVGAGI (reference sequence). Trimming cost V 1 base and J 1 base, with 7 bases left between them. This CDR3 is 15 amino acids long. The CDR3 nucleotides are TGTGCCAGCAGTTACTTCCAAGGGAACACCGGGGAGCTGTTTTTT. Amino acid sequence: CASSYFQGNTGELFF.

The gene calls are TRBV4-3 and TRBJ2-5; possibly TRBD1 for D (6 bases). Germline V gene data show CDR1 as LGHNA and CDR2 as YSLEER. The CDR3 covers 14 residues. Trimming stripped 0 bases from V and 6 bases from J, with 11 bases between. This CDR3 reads CASSQDATGQTQYF. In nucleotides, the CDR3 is TGCGCCAGCAGCCAAGATGCGACAGGTCAGACCCAGTACTTC.

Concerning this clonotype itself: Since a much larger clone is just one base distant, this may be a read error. CDR3 protein: CASSYAKTYEQHF. CDR3 coding DNA: TGTGCCAGCAGTTACGCTAAGACCTACGAGCAGCACTTC. The chain combines TRBV27 with TRBJ2-7; D uncertain. Germline loops: CDR1 MNHEY, CDR2 SMNVEV (reference sequence). CDR3 length equals 13 residues.

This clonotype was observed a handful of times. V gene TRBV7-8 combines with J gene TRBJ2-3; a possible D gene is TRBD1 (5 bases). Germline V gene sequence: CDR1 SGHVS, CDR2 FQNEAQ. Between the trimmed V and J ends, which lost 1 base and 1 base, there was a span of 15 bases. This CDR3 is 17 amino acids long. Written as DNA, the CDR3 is TGTGCCAGCAGCTTAGAATCCTGGACATACCGCACAGATACGCAGTATTTT. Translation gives CASSLESWTYRTDTQYF. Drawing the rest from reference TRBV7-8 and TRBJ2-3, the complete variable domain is GAGVSQSPRYKVAKRGQDVALRCDPISGHVSLFWYQQALGQGPEFLTYFQNEAQLDKSGLPSDRFFAERPEGSVSTLKIQRTQQEDSAVYLCASSLESWTYRTDTQYFGPGTRLTVL.

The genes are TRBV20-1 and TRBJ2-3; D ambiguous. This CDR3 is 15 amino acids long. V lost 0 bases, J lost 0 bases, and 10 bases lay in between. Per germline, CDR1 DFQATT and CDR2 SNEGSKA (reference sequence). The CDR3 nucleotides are TGCAGTGCTAGAGATTGGGCGAGAAGCACAGATACGCAGTATTTT. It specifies CSARDWARSTDTQYF.

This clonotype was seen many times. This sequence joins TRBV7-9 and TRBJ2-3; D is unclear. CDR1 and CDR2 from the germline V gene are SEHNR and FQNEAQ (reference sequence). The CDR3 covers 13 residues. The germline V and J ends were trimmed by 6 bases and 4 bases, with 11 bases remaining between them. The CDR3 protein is CASSSVEADTQYF. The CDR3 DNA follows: TGTGCCAGCAGTTCCGTCGAGGCAGATACGCAGTATTTT. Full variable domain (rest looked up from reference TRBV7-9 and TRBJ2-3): DTGVSQNPRHKITKRGQNVTFRCDPISEHNRLYWYRQTLGQGPEFLTYFQNEAQLEKSRLLSDRFSAERPKGSFSTLEIQRTEQGDSAMYLCASSSVEADTQYFGPGTRLTVL.

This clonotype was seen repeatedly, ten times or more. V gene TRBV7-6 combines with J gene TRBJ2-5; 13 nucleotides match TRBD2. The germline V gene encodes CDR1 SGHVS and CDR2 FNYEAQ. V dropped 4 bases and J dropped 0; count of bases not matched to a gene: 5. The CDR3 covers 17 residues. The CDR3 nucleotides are TGTGCCAGCAGCTCGGGACTAGCGGGAATGTACCAAGAGACCCAGTACTTC. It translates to CASSSGLAGMYQETQYF.

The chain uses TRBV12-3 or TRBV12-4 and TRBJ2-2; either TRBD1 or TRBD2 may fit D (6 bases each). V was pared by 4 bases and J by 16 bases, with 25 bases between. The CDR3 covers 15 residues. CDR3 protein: CASSSLGGGAGEPFF. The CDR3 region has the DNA TGTGCCAGCAGTTCCTTGGGGGGCGGGGCCGGGGAACCGTTTTTT.

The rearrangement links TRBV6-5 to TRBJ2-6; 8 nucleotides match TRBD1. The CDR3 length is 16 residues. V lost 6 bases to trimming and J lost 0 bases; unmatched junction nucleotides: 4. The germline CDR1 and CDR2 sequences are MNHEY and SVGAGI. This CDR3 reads CASRWTGYSGANVLTF. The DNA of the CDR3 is TGTGCCAGCAGATGGACAGGGTACTCTGGGGCCAACGTCCTGACTTTC.

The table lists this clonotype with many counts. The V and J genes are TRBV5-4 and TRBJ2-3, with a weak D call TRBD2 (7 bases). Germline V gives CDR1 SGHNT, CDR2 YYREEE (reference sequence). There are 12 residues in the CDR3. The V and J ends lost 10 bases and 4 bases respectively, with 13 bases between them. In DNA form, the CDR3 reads TGTGCCGGGGGGAGGGGGGCAGATACGCAGTATTTT. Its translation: CAGGRGADTQYF.

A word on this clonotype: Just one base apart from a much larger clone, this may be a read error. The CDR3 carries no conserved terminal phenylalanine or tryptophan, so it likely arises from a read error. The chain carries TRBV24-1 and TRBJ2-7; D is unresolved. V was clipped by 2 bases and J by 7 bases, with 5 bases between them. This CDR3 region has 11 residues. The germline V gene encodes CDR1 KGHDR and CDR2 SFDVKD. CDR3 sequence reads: CATSDSQEQYS. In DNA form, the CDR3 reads TGTGCCACCAGTGATTCCCAGGAGCAGTACTCC.